Listed below are T cell receptor beta chains from one sample, sequenced in a study of beta chain features in type 1 diabetes. Assay used: immunoSEQ multiplex PCR; TCRdb lists only in-frame clones, some missing. The sample lists hundreds of thousands of clones, over 10% occurring once. The specimen was naive CD4+ T cells from blood. The receptors here all came from a man aged 18 to 30 with type 1 diabetes. CDR3s include the opening cysteine and the closing phenylalanine or tryptophan. The D gene is left open where the match is weak. Clone size is given for some rows only: seen once, a few or many times, or a class if the clone is expanded.

v_call: TRBV5-1
cdr3_length: 14
clone_size: .
j_call: TRBJ1-5
d_call: .
cdr3_aa: CASSWGYENQPQHF
cdr3_nt: TGCGCCAGCAGCTGGGGGTATGAAAATCAGCCCCAGCATTTT

v_call: TRBV4-2
cdr3_length: 14
clone_size: .
j_call: TRBJ1-2
d_call: TRBD1
cdr3_aa: CASSPGQINYGYTF
cdr3_nt: TGTGCCAGCAGCCCGGGACAGATTAACTATGGCTACACCTTC

v_call: TRBV27
cdr3_length: 14
clone_size: .
j_call: TRBJ1-2
d_call: .
cdr3_aa: CASSSFGIPYGYTF
cdr3_nt: TGTGCCAGCAGTTCGTTTGGGATCCCATATGGCTACACCTTC

v_call: TRBV30
cdr3_length: 14
clone_size: .
j_call: TRBJ2-7
d_call: .
cdr3_aa: CAWTISGLLGEQYF
cdr3_nt: TGTGCCTGGACCATTTCGGGCCTCCTTGGCGAGCAGTACTTC

v_call: TRBV5-1
cdr3_length: 18
clone_size: .
j_call: TRBJ2-7
d_call: .
cdr3_aa: CASSYGLLPRSAPWEQYF
cdr3_nt: TGCGCCAGCAGTTATGGTCTCCTACCAAGGTCCGCCCCATGGGAGCAGTACTTC

v_call: TRBV10-3
cdr3_length: 13
clone_size: few
j_call: TRBJ1-5
d_call: .
cdr3_aa: CAISEGGNQPQHF
cdr3_nt: TGTGCCATCAGCGAGGGTGGCAATCAGCCCCAGCATTTT

v_call: TRBV25-1
cdr3_length: 13
clone_size: few
j_call: TRBJ1-2
d_call: TRBD1
cdr3_aa: CASSEAGGHGYTF
cdr3_nt: TGTGCCAGCAGTGAGGCAGGGGGGCATGGCTACACCTTC

v_call: TRBV7-8
cdr3_length: 15
clone_size: .
j_call: TRBJ2-7
d_call: .
cdr3_aa: CASSFLDGESYEQYF
cdr3_nt: TGTGCCAGCAGCTTTTTGGACGGAGAGTCCTACGAGCAGTACTTC

v_call: TRBV6-5
cdr3_length: 15
clone_size: .
j_call: TRBJ2-1
d_call: TRBD1
cdr3_aa: CASSRQGFTYNEQFF
cdr3_nt: TGTGCCAGCAGTCGACAGGGGTTCACCTACAATGAGCAGTTCTTC

v_call: TRBV2
cdr3_length: 12
clone_size: .
j_call: TRBJ2-7
d_call: TRBD1
cdr3_aa: CATQGAGYEQYF
cdr3_nt: TGTGCCACCCAGGGGGCGGGATACGAGCAGTACTTC

v_call: TRBV19
cdr3_length: 14
clone_size: few
j_call: TRBJ2-7
d_call: .
cdr3_aa: CASSIDPSTDEQYF
cdr3_nt: TGTGCCAGTAGTATCGACCCCTCCACGGACGAGCAGTACTTC

v_call: TRBV28
cdr3_length: 14
clone_size: .
j_call: TRBJ2-3
d_call: .
cdr3_aa: CASSSASVPDTQYF
cdr3_nt: TGTGCCAGCAGTTCCGCCTCTGTCCCGGATACGCAGTATTTT

v_call: TRBV19
cdr3_length: 14
clone_size: few
j_call: TRBJ2-1
d_call: .
cdr3_aa: CATSGQGIGNEQFF
cdr3_nt: TGTGCCACCTCGGGGCAGGGCATTGGCAATGAGCAGTTCTTC

v_call: TRBV7-2
cdr3_length: 14
clone_size: .
j_call: TRBJ1-5
d_call: .
cdr3_aa: CASSPGPVEGPQHF
cdr3_nt: TGTGCCAGCAGCCCCGGACCGGTCGAGGGGCCCCAGCATTTT

v_call: TRBV7-9
cdr3_length: 13
clone_size: few
j_call: TRBJ1-6
d_call: .
cdr3_aa: CASSGRSPSPLHF
cdr3_nt: TGTGCCAGCAGCGGCCGATCCCCCTCACCCCTCCACTTT

v_call: TRBV18
cdr3_length: 14
clone_size: .
j_call: TRBJ1-1
d_call: .
cdr3_aa: CASSPPGRAVEAFF
cdr3_nt: TGTGCCAGCTCACCACCGGGGAGGGCTGTTGAAGCTTTCTTT

v_call: TRBV25-1
cdr3_length: 12
clone_size: few
j_call: TRBJ1-6
d_call: .
cdr3_aa: CASSEGERPLHF
cdr3_nt: TGTGCCAGCAGTGAAGGGGAGCGGCCCCTCCACTTT

v_call: TRBV9
cdr3_length: 13
clone_size: .
j_call: TRBJ1-1
d_call: TRBD1
cdr3_aa: CASSAGQGAEAFF
cdr3_nt: TGTGCCAGCAGCGCCGGACAGGGAGCTGAAGCTTTCTTT

v_call: TRBV28
cdr3_length: 12
clone_size: few
j_call: TRBJ1-2
d_call: TRBD1
cdr3_aa: CASSRTGAGYTF
cdr3_nt: TGTGCCAGCAGTCGGACAGGGGCTGGCTACACCTTC

v_call: TRBV29-1
cdr3_length: 13
clone_size: few
j_call: TRBJ1-4
d_call: .
cdr3_aa: CSAGGITNEKLFF
cdr3_nt: TGCAGCGCCGGGGGTATAACTAATGAAAAACTGTTTTTT

v_call: TRBV30
cdr3_length: 15
clone_size: few
j_call: TRBJ1-4
d_call: .
cdr3_aa: CAWSRGLAANEKLFF
cdr3_nt: TGTGCCTGGAGTAGGGGACTGGCGGCTAATGAAAAACTGTTTTTT

v_call: TRBV30
cdr3_length: 12
clone_size: few
j_call: TRBJ1-6
d_call: .
cdr3_aa: CAWGRTNSPLHF
cdr3_nt: TGTGCCTGGGGCAGGACCAATTCACCCCTCCACTTT

v_call: TRBV2
cdr3_length: 14
clone_size: .
j_call: TRBJ1-5
d_call: TRBD1
cdr3_aa: CASSGTGGNQPQHF
cdr3_nt: TGTGCCAGCAGTGGGACAGGCGGTAATCAGCCCCAGCATTTT

v_call: TRBV19
cdr3_length: 13
clone_size: few
j_call: TRBJ2-7
d_call: .
cdr3_aa: CASSSPRTYEQYF
cdr3_nt: TGTGCCAGTAGTAGCCCACGAACCTACGAGCAGTACTTC

v_call: TRBV27
cdr3_length: 14
clone_size: few
j_call: TRBJ1-2
d_call: TRBD1
cdr3_aa: CASTTRQGIGGYTF
cdr3_nt: TGTGCCAGCACCACCAGACAGGGTATAGGGGGCTACACCTTC

v_call: TRBV30
cdr3_length: 12
clone_size: few
j_call: TRBJ1-2
d_call: .
cdr3_aa: CAWSVSGGGYTF
cdr3_nt: TGTGCCTGGAGTGTCTCTGGGGGCGGCTACACCTTC

v_call: TRBV19
cdr3_length: 16
clone_size: .
j_call: TRBJ2-1
d_call: .
cdr3_aa: CASSSSLWGHYNEQFF
cdr3_nt: TGTGCCAGTAGTTCCTCCCTCTGGGGGCACTACAATGAGCAGTTCTTC

v_call: TRBV30
cdr3_length: 11
clone_size: few
j_call: TRBJ2-2
d_call: .
cdr3_aa: CAWRGAGELFF
cdr3_nt: TGTGCCTGGAGAGGGGCCGGGGAGCTGTTTTTT

v_call: TRBV6-5
cdr3_length: 13
clone_size: few
j_call: TRBJ2-1
d_call: .
cdr3_aa: CASSYAAHNEQFF
cdr3_nt: TGTGCCAGCAGTTACGCGGCTCACAATGAGCAGTTCTTC

v_call: TRBV2
cdr3_length: 12
clone_size: few
j_call: TRBJ2-5
d_call: .
cdr3_aa: CASRQYQETQYF
cdr3_nt: TGTGCCAGCAGACAGTATCAAGAGACCCAGTACTTC

v_call: TRBV19
cdr3_length: 15
clone_size: few
j_call: TRBJ1-5
d_call: .
cdr3_aa: CASSPVTASNQPQHF
cdr3_nt: TGTGCCAGTAGTCCCGTGACAGCTAGCAATCAGCCCCAGCATTTT

v_call: TRBV28
cdr3_length: 12
clone_size: few
j_call: TRBJ1-2
d_call: .
cdr3_aa: CASSWGGYGYTF
cdr3_nt: TGTGCCAGCAGCTGGGGTGGCTATGGCTACACCTTC

v_call: TRBV14
cdr3_length: 16
clone_size: .
j_call: TRBJ1-4
d_call: TRBD1
cdr3_aa: CASSPTPGQGIEKLFF
cdr3_nt: TGTGCCAGCAGCCCAACCCCGGGACAGGGGATCGAAAAACTGTTTTTT

v_call: TRBV6-1
cdr3_length: 14
clone_size: few
j_call: TRBJ2-5
d_call: TRBD1
cdr3_aa: CASSSGQIQETQYF
cdr3_nt: TGTGCCAGCAGTTCGGGACAGATCCAAGAGACCCAGTACTTC

v_call: TRBV19
cdr3_length: 13
clone_size: few
j_call: TRBJ2-7
d_call: TRBD1
cdr3_aa: CASSIAGDRAKYF
cdr3_nt: TGTGCCAGTAGTATAGCAGGAGACAGGGCGAAGTACTTC

v_call: TRBV13
cdr3_length: 16
clone_size: .
j_call: TRBJ1-3
d_call: .
cdr3_aa: CASSFRASDGGNTIYF
cdr3_nt: TGTGCCAGCAGCTTCCGGGCCTCGGATGGGGGAAACACCATATATTTT

v_call: TRBV10-2
cdr3_length: 13
clone_size: few
j_call: TRBJ2-2
d_call: .
cdr3_aa: CASNGGNTGELFF
cdr3_nt: TGCGCCAGCAACGGTGGGAACACCGGGGAGCTGTTTTTT